The clone carrying this TCR beta chain was seen more than once but under ten times. Its target is not known. V was shortened by 6 bases and J by 3 bases, with 19 bases between the two germline ends. The CDR3 spans 16 residues. CDR1 and CDR2 from the germline V gene are MNHNS and SASEGT. The data are from a study of CD8 T cells in ankylosing spondylitis. Study-level points and caveats: A TCR beta motif of roughly eight highly homologous variants seemed to mark ankylosing spondylitis blood.

From the 5' RACE reads, TCRdb called clonotypes with MiXCR, one entry per CDR3 protein. There are about 540,000 distinct CDR3 sequences in the sample; roughly an eighth occur only once, and nearly 7% lies in the top ten. V is TRBV6-1 and J is TRBJ2-3; D is unresolved. Material for sequencing was blood, either unsorted or a sorted T cell fraction (not recorded which). The origin of this receptor is a male donor with ankylosing spondylitis. CDR3: CASSGSVNYRTDTQYF. The CDR3 DNA sequence: TGTGCCAGCAGCGGCTCTGTGAACTATCGAACAGATACGCAGTATTTT.